The sequence of this T cell receptor beta chain was determined in a study of T cells in Graves' hyperthyroidism and ophthalmopathy. This clonotype was seen a handful of times. Amplification of TCR beta CDR3 regions was performed using RNA transcripts as template. Using the HTBI primer set, a first-round RT-PCR was run on the TCR CDR3. TCRdb reprocessed the multiplex PCR reads with MiXCR, giving one entry per CDR3 protein. The table shows about 300,000 distinct CDR3 sequences, with roughly 18% occurring only once. The germline CDR1 and CDR2 sequences are ENHRY and SYGVKD. This CDR3 has 16 residues. Unmatched junction bases numbered 9, after V lost 0 bases and J lost 6 bases.

The J gene is TRBJ1-2, the V gene TRBV10-3; 8 bases line up with TRBD1. Specimen: blood. This clonotype was sampled from a man aged 50 or older with Graves' ophthalmopathy. This chain's CDR3 is CAISESRQGSTHGYTF. In nucleotides, the CDR3 is TGTGCCATCAGTGAGTCTCGACAGGGGAGTACACATGGCTACACCTTC.